This is a list of T cell receptor beta chains from one sample in a study of blood T cell repertoires in COVID-19. TCRdb's table, derived via immunoSEQ multiplex PCR, lists solely in-frame clones and lacks some. The sample records under 200,000 clones, less than 85% being singletons. Specimen: PBMCs or T cells enriched from blood (not recorded which). The receptor source for this set is a woman in her sixties with acute COVID-19. Each CDR3 is given without its conserved first and last residue. Each record gives: D gene, V gene, CDR3 protein. The D gene is left open where the match is weak.

d_gene: TRBD1; v_gene: TRBV28; CDR3aa: ASSAGQGNSPLH
d_gene: NA; v_gene: TRBV24-1; CDR3aa: ATIRGFGGNTIY
d_gene: NA; v_gene: TRBV1; CDR3aa: TSSPPGLAGRREQF
d_gene: TRBD1; v_gene: TRBV5-4; CDR3aa: ATGTGVDQPQH
d_gene: TRBD1; v_gene: TRBV14; CDR3aa: ASSRMQGAISKLF
d_gene: NA; v_gene: TRBV19; CDR3aa: ASSIRSGAEH
d_gene: TRBD2; v_gene: TRBV5-1; CDR3aa: ASSLSLAGGPGELF
d_gene: NA; v_gene: TRBV19; CDR3aa: ASSPTGTGELF
d_gene: NA; v_gene: TRBV7-9; CDR3aa: ASSAGNNSPLH
d_gene: TRBD1; v_gene: TRBV5-6; CDR3aa: ASSQETGGSSPLH
d_gene: NA; v_gene: TRBV21-1; CDR3aa: ASSNLPRETRKTMNTEAF
d_gene: TRBD2; v_gene: TRBV9; CDR3aa: ASSPPLAVSTDTQY
d_gene: TRBD1; v_gene: TRBV19; CDR3aa: ASRGQGETNEKLF
d_gene: TRBD1; v_gene: TRBV23-1; CDR3aa: ASSHTGTVNTEAF
d_gene: NA; v_gene: TRBV4-3; CDR3aa: ASSQDGHLGGEKLF
d_gene: TRBD2; v_gene: TRBV3-1/TRBV3-2; CDR3aa: ASKAGEASYEQY
d_gene: NA; v_gene: TRBV4-2; CDR3aa: ASSLKKGGGQSYGYT
d_gene: NA; v_gene: TRBV20-1; CDR3aa: SARDWPEQY
d_gene: TRBD2; v_gene: TRBV5-1; CDR3aa: ASRTSGGAQETQY
d_gene: TRBD2; v_gene: TRBV4-2; CDR3aa: ASSRQAGDSLYEQY
d_gene: NA; v_gene: TRBV6-5; CDR3aa: ASSTGRRGGELF
d_gene: TRBD1; v_gene: TRBV5-1; CDR3aa: ASSLGQGPYEQY
d_gene: NA; v_gene: TRBV6-5; CDR3aa: ASSNGGGNQPQH
d_gene: TRBD1; v_gene: TRBV9; CDR3aa: ASSVGTGFGEQY
d_gene: NA; v_gene: TRBV4-3; CDR3aa: ASSPGRSLSTDTQY
d_gene: NA; v_gene: TRBV5-4; CDR3aa: ASSSRFRPMNTEAF
d_gene: TRBD1; v_gene: TRBV4-3; CDR3aa: ASSQGQGQEKLF
d_gene: NA; v_gene: TRBV4-1; CDR3aa: ASSLTGGQGVSYGYT
d_gene: NA; v_gene: TRBV24-1; CDR3aa: ATPSGAESSAGSNQPQH
d_gene: NA; v_gene: TRBV10-3; CDR3aa: AISESGGTNTGELF
d_gene: NA; v_gene: TRBV7-9; CDR3aa: ASSLSGKGNTIY
d_gene: TRBD2; v_gene: TRBV4-3; CDR3aa: ASSQARVGREFRNEQF
d_gene: NA; v_gene: TRBV24-1; CDR3aa: ATSDLAGHSYNEQF
d_gene: TRBD2; v_gene: TRBV20-1; CDR3aa: SASPSGDNEQF
d_gene: TRBD2; v_gene: TRBV19; CDR3aa: ASSILTSAGRNEQF
d_gene: NA; v_gene: TRBV30; CDR3aa: AWSVHAGPGDTQY
d_gene: TRBD1; v_gene: TRBV18; CDR3aa: ASSPGTASTDTQY
d_gene: TRBD2; v_gene: TRBV9; CDR3aa: ASSVVLAGFAEQY
d_gene: NA; v_gene: TRBV7-2; CDR3aa: ASSLTAGDYGYT
d_gene: NA; v_gene: TRBV25-1; CDR3aa: ASSELRSRHSTGELF
d_gene: NA; v_gene: TRBV28; CDR3aa: ASSPLQGYGYT
d_gene: TRBD2; v_gene: TRBV9; CDR3aa: ASSVGGREEETQY
d_gene: TRBD1; v_gene: TRBV25-1; CDR3aa: ASRETGYETDTQY
d_gene: TRBD2; v_gene: TRBV19; CDR3aa: ASSSPRGGGTDTQY
d_gene: NA; v_gene: TRBV5-4; CDR3aa: ASSSYGHYNSPLH